This T cell receptor (beta chain) derives from a study of response to subunit inactivated influenza vaccine. This clonotype was counted between two and nine times. MiXCR, applied by TCRdb to the RT-PCR reads, yields one record per CDR3 protein. The profile shows 500,000 to 550,000 distinct CDR3 sequences, under 25% of them singletons. These data are also associated with another study on T cells expressing NK-cell markers. In that study: Beta-chain TCR cDNA was generated via 5'RACE template switching with UMIs.

This receptor was obtained from a man aged 50-60 years who received an inactivated influenza vaccine. The input for sequencing was CD4+ T cells sorted from PBMCs, taken roughly 13 days after vaccination.

For the CDR3, the DNA is TGCGCCAGCAGCCAAGCACAGCCGGGAAACACCATATATTTT. It codes for CASSQAQPGNTIYF. This chain links TRBV4-1 with TRBJ1-3; D is ambiguous. Per germline, CDR1 MGHRA and CDR2 YSYEKL. Deletions cut 1 base from V and 4 bases from J, with 8 bases between. The CDR3 covers 14 residues.